The rows below give T cell receptor beta chains drawn from one sample of a study of tumor and adjacent non-tumor tissue in lung cancer. TCRdb processed the multiplex PCR reads anew with MiXCR; each CDR3 protein has one entry. This table holds tens of thousands of distinct CDR3 sequences, approximately 65% found once. Source material: lung tumor tissue. These receptors originate from a man in his 60s with non-small cell lung cancer. Each CDR3 is given with its conserved first and last residue. Fields, in order: J gene, clone size, D gene, V gene, CDR3 DNA, CDR3 protein. A D gene is named only where the DNA matches it firmly. Clone sizes are given selectively: once, few, many, or a class where the clone is expanded.

J: TRBJ2-7; size: .; D: .; V: TRBV12-3/TRBV12-4; DNA: TGTGCCAACAGTCCCTCAGGGATGGGGGAGCAGTACTTC; CDR3: CANSPSGMGEQYF
J: TRBJ1-1; size: .; D: .; V: TRBV6-1; DNA: TGTGCCAGCATCGCCTGGGTAACTGGGATGAACTCTGAAGCTTTCTTT; CDR3: CASIAWVTGMNSEAFF
J: TRBJ2-1; size: .; D: .; V: TRBV4-2; DNA: TGTGCCAGCAGCCAAGATGTGCATAGCAAGGATGACCAGTTCTTC; CDR3: CASSQDVHSKDDQFF
J: TRBJ2-3; size: many; D: TRBD2; V: TRBV5-1; DNA: TGCGCCAGCAGCTTCCAACTCCTAGCGGGGGGGGGTAGCACAGATACGCAGTATTTT; CDR3: CASSFQLLAGGGSTDTQYF
J: TRBJ2-5; size: .; D: TRBD1; V: TRBV29-1; DNA: TGCAGCGTTGAAGCAGACAGGGGGCGGTCGGAGACCCAGTACTTC; CDR3: CSVEADRGRSETQYF
J: TRBJ2-3; size: few; D: .; V: TRBV11-1; DNA: TGTGCCAGCACCTACTCTCTAGACACGCAGTATTTT; CDR3: CASTYSLDTQYF
J: TRBJ1-1; size: once; D: .; V: TRBV20-1; DNA: TGCAGGGTTCAAAAGAACAATGAAGCTTGCTTT; CDR3: CRVQKNNEACF
J: TRBJ2-1; size: .; D: TRBD2; V: TRBV6-1; DNA: TGTGCCAGGAGCACTAGCGGGGCTTACGATGAGCAGTTCTTC; CDR3: CARSTSGAYDEQFF
J: TRBJ2-1; size: few; D: .; V: TRBV11-2; DNA: TGTGCCAGCGGCCAAAGCGGGTACTACAATGAGCAGTTCTTC; CDR3: CASGQSGYYNEQFF
J: TRBJ2-1; size: many; D: .; V: TRBV29-1; DNA: TGCAGCGTTGGCCTTATGGGCAATGAGCAGTTCTTC; CDR3: CSVGLMGNEQFF
J: TRBJ2-1; size: .; D: TRBD2; V: TRBV7-9; DNA: TGTGCCAGCAGCTATAGCGGGGGCACCTACAGTGAGCAGTTCTTC; CDR3: CASSYSGGTYSEQFF
J: TRBJ2-7; size: many; D: TRBD2; V: TRBV4-2; DNA: TGTGCCAGCAGCCAGCCGGTTAGCGGGGAGCAGTACTTC; CDR3: CASSQPVSGEQYF
J: TRBJ2-7; size: .; D: TRBD1; V: TRBV28; DNA: TGTGCCAGCAGTCCGACAGGGGTGCGGGACGGGCAGTACTTC; CDR3: CASSPTGVRDGQYF
J: TRBJ2-1; size: .; D: .; V: TRBV5-1; DNA: TGCGCCAGCAGCTTGTATTCGGGGGGCGATGAGCAGTTCTTT; CDR3: CASSLYSGGDEQFF
J: TRBJ2-1; size: many; D: .; V: TRBV10-3; DNA: TGTGCCATCAGTGACCCATTCGAGCAGTTCTTC; CDR3: CAISDPFEQFF
J: TRBJ1-1; size: .; D: .; V: TRBV5-4; DNA: TGTGCCAGCAGCTTCGGATTGGTAGCTTTCTTT; CDR3: CASSFGLVAFF
J: TRBJ1-2; size: .; D: .; V: TRBV5-4; DNA: TGTACCGCACGTCCTCACCGGGAGGGCTATGGTTACACCTTC; CDR3: CTARPHREGYGYTF
J: TRBJ1-1; size: .; D: .; V: TRBV6-6; DNA: TGTGCCAGCCACCACGCTAACATTGAAGCTTTCTTT; CDR3: CASHHANIEAFF
J: TRBJ1-1; size: .; D: .; V: TRBV5-8; DNA: TGTGTCAGCAGCTGGGGACGGATGTCGAGAGCTTTCTTT; CDR3: CVSSWGRMSRAFF
J: TRBJ2-1; size: many; D: .; V: TRBV20-1; DNA: TGCAGAACCGGGAACTCCTACAATGAGCAGTTCTTC; CDR3: CRTGNSYNEQFF
J: TRBJ2-1; size: .; D: .; V: TRBV11-2; DNA: TGTGCCAGCGACCCACAGTCCCAGGCCGGGACTTTTGAGCAATTCTTC; CDR3: CASDPQSQAGTFEQFF
J: TRBJ2-7; size: many; D: TRBD1; V: TRBV6-1; DNA: TGTGCCAGCAGTCGGGACAGCGGCTCCTACGAGCAGTACTTC; CDR3: CASSRDSGSYEQYF
J: TRBJ2-2; size: many; D: .; V: TRBV11-2; DNA: TGTGCCAGCAGCGAAGTCGGGGAGCTGTTTTTT; CDR3: CASSEVGELFF
J: TRBJ1-1; size: many; D: .; V: TRBV5-1; DNA: TGCGCCAGCAGTTCGAGGAACACTGAAGCTTTCTTT; CDR3: CASSSRNTEAFF
J: TRBJ2-7; size: .; D: .; V: TRBV12-3/TRBV12-4; DNA: TGTGCTAACAGTTTTGGAGGGTGGATCTACGAGCAGTACTTC; CDR3: CANSFGGWIYEQYF
J: TRBJ1-2; size: few; D: TRBD1; V: TRBV5-1; DNA: TGCGCCAGCAGTACAGGGGAAGGGTATGGCTACACCTTC; CDR3: CASSTGEGYGYTF
J: TRBJ2-2; size: .; D: .; V: TRBV6-1; DNA: TGTGCCAGCAGAGCCCATAAGACAGGGAACACCGGGGAGCTGTTTTTT; CDR3: CASRAHKTGNTGELFF
J: TRBJ2-5; size: many; D: .; V: TRBV20-1; DNA: TGCAGTGCTGATAGGGGGGAGACCCAGTACTTC; CDR3: CSADRGETQYF
J: TRBJ2-1; size: .; D: TRBD2; V: TRBV6-2/TRBV6-3; DNA: TGTGCCAACAGTTGGGCAGCGGGGCTCAGTGGGGAGCAGTTCTTC; CDR3: CANSWAAGLSGEQFF
J: TRBJ2-1; size: few; D: TRBD1; V: TRBV10-1; DNA: TGCGCCAGCAGTCGGACAGGGCCCTATTACAATGAGCAGTTCTTC; CDR3: CASSRTGPYYNEQFF
J: TRBJ2-6; size: .; D: .; V: TRBV7-9; DNA: TGTGCCAGCATCCCCCCGAGGGGGGTCTCCGGGGCCAACGTCCTGACTTTC; CDR3: CASIPPRGVSGANVLTF
J: TRBJ1-1; size: once; D: TRBD1; V: TRBV10-3; DNA: TGTGTCATGGGGTCCAACAGGGGTGACACTGAAGCTTTCTTT; CDR3: CVMGSNRGDTEAFF
J: TRBJ2-5; size: many; D: TRBD2; V: TRBV6-1; DNA: TGTGCCAGCAGTGAAGCGCCACCTCTAGCGGGGGGACAAGAGACCCAGTACTTC; CDR3: CASSEAPPLAGGQETQYF
J: TRBJ2-7; size: many; D: .; V: TRBV6-5; DNA: TGTGCCAGCAGTCCGTATCTGACAGGAACCTACGAGCAGTACTTC; CDR3: CASSPYLTGTYEQYF
J: TRBJ2-1; size: .; D: .; V: TRBV20-1; DNA: TGCAGTGCTAGAGTCCCCACCCACAATGAGCATTTCTTC; CDR3: CSARVPTHNEHFF
J: TRBJ2-5; size: .; D: .; V: TRBV6-5; DNA: TGTGCCACCAAATCCGTCGGACTCGCACAGAATCAGGAGACCCAGTACTTC; CDR3: CATKSVGLAQNQETQYF
J: TRBJ1-5; size: .; D: .; V: TRBV29-1; DNA: TGCAGCGCCGGGGGGCGGGGAGATCAGCCCCAGCATTTT; CDR3: CSAGGRGDQPQHF
J: TRBJ2-3; size: .; D: TRBD2; V: TRBV6-2/TRBV6-3; DNA: TGTGCCAGCAGTCCAGCGACTAGCGGGGAGGCAGATACGCAGTATTTT; CDR3: CASSPATSGEADTQYF
J: TRBJ1-2; size: .; D: .; V: TRBV7-9; DNA: TGTGCCATACGGGGTGCCGGGGACTATGGCTACACCTTC; CDR3: CAIRGAGDYGYTF
J: TRBJ2-3; size: .; D: .; V: TRBV11-2; DNA: TGTACAAGCAACTTTGAGTCTGGAGATACGCAGTATTTT; CDR3: CTSNFESGDTQYF
J: TRBJ2-4; size: many; D: .; V: TRBV30; DNA: TGTGCCTGGAGTCCAGAGGGCATTCAGTACTTC; CDR3: CAWSPEGIQYF
J: TRBJ2-3; size: .; D: TRBD2; V: TRBV20-1; DNA: TGCAGTGCTATTACTAGCGGGGAGGCGGATACGCGGTATTTT; CDR3: CSAITSGEADTRYF
J: TRBJ2-1; size: .; D: .; V: TRBV11-2; DNA: TGCGCCGGCAGCTTAGGGTCGAACATCCACAATGAGCAATTCTTC; CDR3: CAGSLGSNIHNEQFF
J: TRBJ2-1; size: .; D: .; V: TRBV4-1; DNA: TGCGCCAGTGGCCAAGGGGGGTACAATGAGCAGTTCTTC; CDR3: CASGQGGYNEQFF
J: TRBJ1-1; size: .; D: .; V: TRBV12-3/TRBV12-4; DNA: TGTGCCAGTAGGAGGAACACTGAAGCTTTCTTT; CDR3: CASRRNTEAFF
J: TRBJ2-2; size: .; D: .; V: TRBV11-2; DNA: TGTGCCAGCAGCCAGACATGGGCGAACACGGGGGAGCTGTTTTTT; CDR3: CASSQTWANTGELFF
J: TRBJ2-1; size: .; D: .; V: TRBV4-1; DNA: TGCGCCAGCAGCCTAGAAGACAGCACCTACAATGAGCAGTTATTC; CDR3: CASSLEDSTYNEQLF
J: TRBJ1-3; size: .; D: .; V: TRBV6-1; DNA: TGTGCCAGCAGGGTCAATCCCTCTGTGAACACCATATATTTT; CDR3: CASRVNPSVNTIYF
J: TRBJ2-3; size: .; D: .; V: TRBV12-3/TRBV12-4; DNA: TGTGCCAGCAGTTTCCGCCCTCCCGGGACTACAGGGAGTAGTGATACGCAGTATTTT; CDR3: CASSFRPPGTTGSSDTQYF
J: TRBJ2-5; size: many; D: .; V: TRBV29-1; DNA: TGCAGCGTCGCGAGGGGTCTCGGGCGCAGAGAGACCCAGTACTTC; CDR3: CSVARGLGRRETQYF
J: TRBJ2-1; size: .; D: TRBD2; V: TRBV7-9; DNA: TGTGCCAGCAGCTTAGGGGGGACTAGCGTGATGTACAATGAGCAGTTCTTC; CDR3: CASSLGGTSVMYNEQFF
J: TRBJ2-3; size: .; D: .; V: TRBV12-3/TRBV12-4; DNA: TGTGCCAGCAGTTATCACGTCGGGGATACGCAGTATTTT; CDR3: CASSYHVGDTQYF
J: TRBJ2-5; size: many; D: .; V: TRBV5-6; DNA: TGTGCCAGCAGCTTGGCCGGAGGTTTCGGGCAAGAGACCCAGTACTTC; CDR3: CASSLAGGFGQETQYF
J: TRBJ2-2; size: few; D: TRBD2; V: TRBV11-2; DNA: TGTGCCAGCAGCTTAGTACTAGCGGGCTCCGGGGAGCTGTTTTTT; CDR3: CASSLVLAGSGELFF
J: TRBJ2-6; size: once; D: .; V: TRBV6-6; DNA: TGTGCCAGTACTCAGACCGGAGGAACTGTGGCCAACGTCCTGACTTTC; CDR3: CASTQTGGTVANVLTF
J: TRBJ2-5; size: .; D: .; V: TRBV12-3/TRBV12-4; DNA: TGTGCCAGCAGTTTAGGGGATATGGCCACAGTGACCCAGTACTTC; CDR3: CASSLGDMATVTQYF
J: TRBJ2-7; size: .; D: .; V: TRBV29-1; DNA: TGCAGCGTTTGGGAGCCGGGGGAGCAGTACTTC; CDR3: CSVWEPGEQYF